These 13 T cell receptor beta chains were sequenced from one sample in a study of shared clonotypes between healthy human individuals. Sequencing used immunoSEQ multiplex PCR; TCRdb keeps in-frame clones, though not all of them. The sample holds about 2 million clones, about 95% seen once. Sample: naive CD4+ T cells sorted from blood. Subset indicated: CD45RA+ positively selected. The receptors here all came from a man between 18 and 35 years old in good health.

V and J are TRBV27 and TRBJ1-5; D not resolved. Germline V gene data show CDR1 as MNHEY and CDR2 as SMNVEV (reference sequence). V gave up 0 bases and J gave up 3 bases, with 15 bases separating them. The CDR3 totals 17 residues. The chain's CDR3 is CASSLSLASKDNQPQHF. The CDR3 region has the DNA TGTGCCAGCAGTTTATCGTTGGCGAGTAAAGACAATCAGCCCCAGCATTTT.

This clone was picked up a small number of times. V usage is TRBV4-1 and J usage is TRBJ1-2; D is undetermined. The CDR3 runs to 15 residues. The germline V gene encodes CDR1 MGHRA and CDR2 YSYEKL. V lost 3 bases and J 3 bases, leaving 14 bases between the germline ends. The CDR3 nucleotides read TGCGCCAGCAGCCATGAGGGCCAGAACCACTATGGCTACACCTTC. This encodes CASSHEGQNHYGYTF.

About this clone: A much larger clone lies one base from this, so it may be a read error. The rearrangement joins TRBV2 to TRBJ1-1; 7 bases align to TRBD1. The germline CDR1 and CDR2 sequences are SNHLY and FYNNEI. CDR3 length equals 15 residues. The trim removed 6 bases at V and 0 bases at J, leaving 7 bases unmatched. CDR3 sequence reads: CASSARDRLNTEAFF. DNA of the CDR3: TGTGCCAGCAGCGCCCGGGACAGATTGAACACTGAAGCTTTCTTT.

This rearrangement joins TRBV5-6 to TRBJ1-2; D gene unclear. Germline V gene lookup returns CDR1 SGHDT and CDR2 YYEEEE. Trimming removed 4 bases from V and 3 bases from J, with 16 bases in between. The CDR3 sequence is 15 residues long. The CDR3 loop reads CASSPYPSGDYGYTF. CDR3 sequence (DNA): TGTGCCAGCAGCCCTTACCCATCCGGGGACTATGGCTACACCTTC. The variable domain in full, completed from reference TRBV5-6 and TRBJ1-2, reads DAGVTQSPTHLIKTRGQQVTLRCSPKSGHDTVSWYQQALGQGPQFIFQYYEEEERQRGNFPDRFSGHQFPNYSSELNVNALLLGDSALYLCASSPYPSGDYGYTFGSGTRLTVV.

This chain connects TRBV19 to TRBJ2-4; the D gene is possibly TRBD2 (5 bases). V was cut by 4 bases and J by 0 bases, with 10 bases left in between. This CDR3 has 15 amino acids. Germline assignment: CDR1 LNHDA and CDR2 SQIVND (reference sequence). The CDR3 sequence is CASSNAGLAKNIQYF. Here the CDR3 DNA reads TGTGCCAGTAGTAATGCAGGACTAGCCAAAAACATTCAGTACTTC. Supplemented by reference TRBV19 and TRBJ2-4, the full variable domain reads DGGITQSPKYLFRKEGQNVTLSCEQNLNHDAMYWYRQDPGQGLRLIYYSQIVNDFQKGDIAEGYSVSREKKESFPLTVTSAQKNPTAFYLCASSNAGLAKNIQYFGAGTRLSVL.

The chain couples TRBV11-3 to TRBJ2-7, with 10 nucleotides matching TRBD2. Germline assignment: CDR1 SGHNT and CDR2 YENEEA. The CDR3 has 15 amino acids. The V segment lost 0 bases and the J segment 4 bases; nucleotides outside the gene matches: 3. CDR3 nucleotides: TGTGCCAGCAGCTTAGATAGCGGGGGGTTTTACGAGCAGTACTTC. This encodes CASSLDSGGFYEQYF.

This chain links TRBV5-1 with TRBJ2-2; 10 bases align to TRBD1. V gave up 3 bases and J gave up 3 bases; unmatched junction bases: 5. There are 16 residues in the CDR3. Germline CDR1 is SGHRS and CDR2 is YFSETQ. This CDR3 reads CASSWRQGADTGELFF. In nucleotides, the CDR3 is TGCGCCAGCAGCTGGAGACAGGGGGCCGACACCGGGGAGCTGTTTTTT.

The chain is built from TRBV27 and TRBJ2-7; D unclear. Per germline, CDR1 MNHEY and CDR2 SMNVEV (reference sequence). The CDR3 runs 11 residues. The CDR3 reads CVVGNKYEQYF. CDR3 bases: TGTGTGGTAGGGAATAAATACGAGCAGTACTTC.

The chain uses TRBV19 and TRBJ1-5; 7 bases align to TRBD1. With V trimmed by 6 bases and J by 3 bases, 5 bases remained unmatched. CDR1 and CDR2 (germline): LNHDA, SQIVND (reference sequence). CDR3 length: 14 amino acids. CDR3 sequence reads: CASSPGQFNQPQHF. Here the CDR3 DNA reads TGTGCCAGTAGCCCGGGACAGTTCAATCAGCCCCAGCATTTT.

This sequence joins TRBV5-6 and TRBJ1-2; D may be TRBD1 (6 bases). Per germline, CDR1 SGHDT and CDR2 YYEEEE. The CDR3 runs 14 residues. Trimming pared 3 bases from V and 2 bases from J, leaving 11 bases between. The CDR3 DNA is TGTGCCAGCAGCTCAGGGGCCTCAAACTATGGCTACACCTTC. Its protein is CASSSGASNYGYTF.

V usage is TRBV10-1 and J usage is TRBJ2-2, with D possibly being TRBD1 (6 bases). The CDR3 runs 16 residues. V was pared by 6 bases and J by 0 bases, with 14 bases between. Per germline, CDR1 WNHNN and CDR2 SYGVQD (reference sequence). The CDR3 sequence is CASSEITGSNTGELFF. Here the CDR3 DNA reads TGCGCCAGCAGCGAGATTACAGGGTCGAACACCGGGGAGCTGTTTTTT.

Turning to this clone: The sample holds other DNA sequences that translate to the same CDR3. The chain combines TRBV6-5 with TRBJ2-6, with D perhaps TRBD1 (6 bases). This CDR3 has 15 residues. Trimming shortened V by 5 bases and J by 2 bases, and 10 bases separated the two germline ends. Germline V gene lookup returns CDR1 MNHEY and CDR2 SVGAGI. DNA of the CDR3: TGTGCCAGCAGTAAACAGGGAGCTGGGGCCAACGTCCTGACTTTC. This translates into CASSKQGAGANVLTF.

This clone was counted a single time. The V and J genes are TRBV10-3 and TRBJ2-3; D possibly corresponds to TRBD2 (6 bases). Germline CDR1 and CDR2: ENHRY and SYGVKD. The CDR3 spans 14 residues. Trimming stripped 10 bases from V and 2 bases from J, with 16 bases between. The CDR3 loop reads CATTGGMDTDTQYF. DNA for the CDR3: TGTGCCACCACGGGCGGGATGGACACAGATACGCAGTATTTT.